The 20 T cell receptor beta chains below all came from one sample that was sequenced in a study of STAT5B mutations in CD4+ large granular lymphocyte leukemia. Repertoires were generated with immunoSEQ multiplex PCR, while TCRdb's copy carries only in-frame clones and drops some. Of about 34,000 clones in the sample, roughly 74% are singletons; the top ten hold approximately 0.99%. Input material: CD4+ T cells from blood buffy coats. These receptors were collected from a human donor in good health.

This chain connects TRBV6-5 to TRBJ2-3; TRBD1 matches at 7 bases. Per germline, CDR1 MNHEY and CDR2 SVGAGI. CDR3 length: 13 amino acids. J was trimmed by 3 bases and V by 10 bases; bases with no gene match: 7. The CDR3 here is CATTRGLTDTQYF. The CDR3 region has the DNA TGTGCCACGACGAGGGGGCTAACAGATACGCAGTATTTT.

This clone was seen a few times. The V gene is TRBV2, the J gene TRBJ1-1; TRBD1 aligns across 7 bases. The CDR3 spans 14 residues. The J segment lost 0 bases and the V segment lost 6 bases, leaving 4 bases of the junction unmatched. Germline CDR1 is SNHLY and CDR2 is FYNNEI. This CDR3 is CASRMTGLNTEAFF. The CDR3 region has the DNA TGTGCCAGCAGAATGACAGGGCTGAACACTGAAGCTTTCTTT.

This CDR3 reads CASSYRTGGEETQYF. CDR3 in DNA: TGCGCCAGCAGCTACAGGACAGGGGGGGAGGAGACCCAGTACTTC. The chain recombines TRBV5-1 with TRBJ2-5; 10 bases fit TRBD1. The V gene end was trimmed by 3 bases and the J gene end by 5 bases; junction bases not matched to a gene: 7. The CDR3 contains 15 residues. Germline loops: CDR1 SGHRS, CDR2 YFSETQ.

DNA for the CDR3: TGTGCCAGCAGCTTAGGGGGGGCCGTAGTCGGGGAGCTGTTTTTT. Translating it yields CASSLGGAVVGELFF. The genes are TRBV7-2 and TRBJ2-2; D is possibly TRBD1 or TRBD2 (6 bases each). The germline V and J ends were trimmed by 1 base and 7 bases, with 13 bases remaining between them. Germline values: CDR1 SGHTA, CDR2 FQGNSA. CDR3 size: 15 residues.

The DNA of the CDR3 is TGTGCCAGCAGTAGGGGACAGGGCGCCTACGAGCAGTACTTC. Its protein product is CASSRGQGAYEQYF. This chain joins TRBV27 and TRBJ2-7; TRBD1 aligns across 9 bases. CDR1 is MNHEY, CDR2 SMNVEV, per germline (reference sequence). Trimming took 5 bases from V and 2 from J; bases not matched to a gene: 4. CDR3 length: 14 residues.

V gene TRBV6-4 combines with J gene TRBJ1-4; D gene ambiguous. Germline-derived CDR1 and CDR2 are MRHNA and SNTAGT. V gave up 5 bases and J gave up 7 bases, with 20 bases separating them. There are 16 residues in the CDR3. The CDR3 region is CASSPLSGVGIEKLFF. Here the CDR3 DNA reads TGTGCCAGCAGTCCTCTAAGTGGGGTGGGCATTGAAAAACTGTTTTTT.

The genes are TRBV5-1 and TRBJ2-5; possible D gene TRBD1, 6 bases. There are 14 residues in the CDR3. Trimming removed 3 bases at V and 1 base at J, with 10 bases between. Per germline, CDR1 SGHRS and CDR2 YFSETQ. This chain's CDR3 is CASSSGQFQETQYF. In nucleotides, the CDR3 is TGCGCCAGCAGCTCAGGACAGTTCCAAGAGACCCAGTACTTC.

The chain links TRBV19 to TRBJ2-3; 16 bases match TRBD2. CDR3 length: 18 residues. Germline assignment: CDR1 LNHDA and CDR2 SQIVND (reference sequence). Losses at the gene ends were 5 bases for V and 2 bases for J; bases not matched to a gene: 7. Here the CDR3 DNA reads TGTGCCAGTAGTCCGGGACTAGCGGGAGGGGGAGTCACAGATACGCAGTATTTT. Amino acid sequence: CASSPGLAGGGVTDTQYF. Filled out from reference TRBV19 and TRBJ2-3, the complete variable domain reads DGGITQSPKYLFRKEGQNVTLSCEQNLNHDAMYWYRQDPGQGLRLIYYSQIVNDFQKGDIAEGYSVSREKKESFPLTVTSAQKNPTAFYLCASSPGLAGGGVTDTQYFGPGTRLTVL.

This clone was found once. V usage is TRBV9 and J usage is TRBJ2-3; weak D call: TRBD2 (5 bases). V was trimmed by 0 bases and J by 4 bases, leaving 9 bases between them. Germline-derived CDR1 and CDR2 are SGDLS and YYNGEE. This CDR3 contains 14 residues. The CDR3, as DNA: TGTGCCAGCAGCGTAGGTGGAGGTCCAGATACGCAGTATTTT. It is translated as CASSVGGGPDTQYF.

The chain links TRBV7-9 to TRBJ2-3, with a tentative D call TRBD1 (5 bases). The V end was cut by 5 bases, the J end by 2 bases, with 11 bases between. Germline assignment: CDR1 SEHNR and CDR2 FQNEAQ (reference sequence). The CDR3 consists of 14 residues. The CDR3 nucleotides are TGTGCCAGCAGCCTAACAGGTCTCACAGATACGCAGTATTTT. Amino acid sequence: CASSLTGLTDTQYF.

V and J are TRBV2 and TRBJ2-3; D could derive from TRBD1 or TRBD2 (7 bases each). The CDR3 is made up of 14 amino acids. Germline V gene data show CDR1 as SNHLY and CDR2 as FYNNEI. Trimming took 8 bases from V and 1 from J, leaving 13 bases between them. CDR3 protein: CASGEGARTDTQYF. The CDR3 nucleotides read TGTGCCAGCGGGGAGGGGGCTCGCACAGATACGCAGTATTTT.

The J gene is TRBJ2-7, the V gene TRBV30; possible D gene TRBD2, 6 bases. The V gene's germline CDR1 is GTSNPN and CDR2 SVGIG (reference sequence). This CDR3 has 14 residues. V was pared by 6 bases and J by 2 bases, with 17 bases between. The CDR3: CACSFLALPYEQYF. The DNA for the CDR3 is TGTGCCTGCTCCTTCCTAGCGCTTCCCTACGAGCAGTACTTC.

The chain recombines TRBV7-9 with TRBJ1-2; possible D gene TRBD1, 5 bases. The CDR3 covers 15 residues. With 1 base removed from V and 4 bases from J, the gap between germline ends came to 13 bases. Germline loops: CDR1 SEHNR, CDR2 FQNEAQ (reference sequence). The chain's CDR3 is CASSLGPRRGYGYTF. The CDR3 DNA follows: TGTGCCAGCAGCTTAGGTCCTCGGAGGGGCTATGGCTACACCTTC.

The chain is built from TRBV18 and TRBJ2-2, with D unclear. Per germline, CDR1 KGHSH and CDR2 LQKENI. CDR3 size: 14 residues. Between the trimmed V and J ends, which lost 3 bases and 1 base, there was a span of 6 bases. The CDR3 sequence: CASSPGQNTGELFF. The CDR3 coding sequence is TGTGCCAGCTCACCGGGCCAGAACACCGGGGAGCTGTTTTTT.

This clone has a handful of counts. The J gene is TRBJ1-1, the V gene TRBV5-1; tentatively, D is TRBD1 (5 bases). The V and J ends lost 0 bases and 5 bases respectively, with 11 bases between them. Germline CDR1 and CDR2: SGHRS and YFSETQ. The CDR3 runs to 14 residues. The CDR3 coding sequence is TGCGCCAGCAGCTTGGGGCCCGAGGGGACTGAAGCTTTCTTT. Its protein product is CASSLGPEGTEAFF.

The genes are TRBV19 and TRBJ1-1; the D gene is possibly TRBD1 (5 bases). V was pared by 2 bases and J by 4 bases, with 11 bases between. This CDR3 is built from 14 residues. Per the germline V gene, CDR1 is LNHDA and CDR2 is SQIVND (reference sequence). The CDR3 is CASSIQGVATEAFF. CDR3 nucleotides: TGTGCCAGTAGTATACAGGGTGTCGCCACTGAAGCTTTCTTT.

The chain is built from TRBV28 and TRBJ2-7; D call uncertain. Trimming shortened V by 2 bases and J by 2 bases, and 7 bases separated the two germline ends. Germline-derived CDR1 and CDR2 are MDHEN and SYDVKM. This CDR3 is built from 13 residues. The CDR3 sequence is CASSLPGAYEQYV. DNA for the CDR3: TGTGCCAGCAGTTTACCTGGGGCCTACGAGCAGTACGTC.

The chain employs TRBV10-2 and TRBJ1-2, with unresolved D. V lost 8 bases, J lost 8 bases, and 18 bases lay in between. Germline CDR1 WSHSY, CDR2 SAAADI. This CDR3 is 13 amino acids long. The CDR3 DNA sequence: TGCGCCAGCGCCCGCGGGGTTACGGGGGGCTACACCTTC. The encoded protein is CASARGVTGGYTF.

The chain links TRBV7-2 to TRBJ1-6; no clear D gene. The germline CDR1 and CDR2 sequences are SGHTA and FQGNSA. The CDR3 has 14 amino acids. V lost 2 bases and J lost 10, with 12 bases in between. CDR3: CASSLSGVRSPLHF. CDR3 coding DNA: TGTGCCAGCAGCTTATCCGGGGTTCGATCACCCCTCCACTTT.

The CDR3 sequence is CASSLGQARGDTQYF. The CDR3 DNA follows: TGTGCCAGCAGCTTAGGTCAAGCGAGAGGAGATACGCAGTATTTT. The chain recombines TRBV7-2 with TRBJ2-3, with no clear D. This CDR3 is built from 15 residues. V dropped 1 base and J dropped 5 bases, with 13 bases sitting between them. Germline V gives CDR1 SGHTA, CDR2 FQGNSA.